This T cell receptor beta chain originates from a study of T cell responses to AZD1222 COVID-19 vaccine. Here immunoSEQ multiplex PCR was the method, and the copy in TCRdb shows in-frame clones only, minus some. The sample lists 200,000 or so clones; about 90% were seen once. General study results and limits: Clonal diversity may have been underestimated, and the donors were mostly white British, with more females than males. Baseline seropositivity characterized only a handful of AZD1222 recipients. Nearly half of unique spike-specific TCRs reportedly avoided B.1.351 and B.1.1.7 mutated regions. Compared with day 0, the breadth and depth of the Spike-specific TCR repertoire rose significantly after two doses of AZD1222.

The V gene lost 6 bases and the J gene lost 0 bases, with 12 bases spanning the gap. This CDR3 has 14 amino acids. From germline, CDR1 is SGHAT and CDR2 FQNNGV. Notes on this clone: Antigen: not known.

Source: peripheral blood, taken on day 0 of MenACWY control vaccination. The chain uses TRBV11-2 and TRBJ2-7; tentatively, D is TRBD2 (7 bases). The origin of this receptor is an adult in good health. CDR3 sequence reads: CASRPGGRSYEQYF. DNA of the CDR3: TGTGCCAGCAGGCCGGGGGGCCGCTCCTACGAGCAGTACTTC.